Listed below are T cell receptor beta chains from one sample, sequenced in a study of sequential checkpoint blockade in melanoma. Some clones are missing from TCRdb's copy, which holds only in-frame ones; the method was immunoSEQ multiplex PCR. The sample lists approximately 11,000 clones; more than 60% were seen once. This specimen consisted of CD8+ T cells sorted from blood (inferred from file names), obtained from a patient given nivolumab and ipilimumab in sequence. The source of these receptors is a human donor with melanoma. The conserved cysteine and the conserved F or W are not part of the CDR3 here.

j_call,v_call,cdr3_aa
TRBJ2-2,TRBV7-8,ASSLEQFRELF
TRBJ1-2,TRBV27,ASSLSSGGGYYGYT
TRBJ2-1,TRBV5-6,ASSFDRGFGNEQF
TRBJ1-1,TRBV7-3,ASSETGGLNTEAF
TRBJ2-1,TRBV5-6,ASSKDLFSYNEQF
TRBJ2-3,TRBV7-3,ASSFFGGDTDTQY
TRBJ2-7,TRBV14,ASSLYPNSYEQY
TRBJ1-4,TRBV7-6,ASSTIDRAGEKLF
TRBJ1-2,TRBV9,ASQSPDGYT
TRBJ1-1,TRBV4-2,ASSQVDRGAEAF
TRBJ2-7,TRBV4-1,ASSQDGGTGNEQY
TRBJ2-5,TRBV15,ATSRDRTGLETQY
TRBJ1-1,TRBV19,ASSIFLNTEAF
TRBJ1-1,TRBV4-1,ASSQIEDSNTEAF
TRBJ1-2,TRBV6-1,ASGTGTGYGYT
TRBJ2-7,TRBV4-1,ASSQEPGQGHYEQY
TRBJ2-1,TRBV27,ASRPGLEIFNEQF
TRBJ2-7,TRBV7-2,ASSFFGESYEQY
TRBJ1-5,TRBV4-1,ASSMLGGINQPQH
TRBJ2-7,TRBV11-2,ASSSGLTYEQY
TRBJ2-1,TRBV14,ASSQLRGTEQF
TRBJ2-7,TRBV15,ATSTRGHYEQY
TRBJ1-2,TRBV4-1,ASSQDLNYGYT
TRBJ2-1,TRBV29-1,SVEGGVLAATGNEQF
TRBJ1-1,TRBV29-1,SVEVRGSDTEAF
TRBJ1-5,TRBV5-4,ASSYGVNQPQH
TRBJ2-7,TRBV27,ASQGQGSYEQY
TRBJ2-1,TRBV9,ASSVGGQGEQF
TRBJ1-4,TRBV27,ASSLSAEGVLNEKLF
TRBJ2-7,TRBV28,ASSFDRATNEQY
TRBJ2-1,TRBV28,ASSISTTFGSEQF
TRBJ1-5,TRBV19,ASTDRGNQPQH
NA,TRBV4-3,ASSQDTSGIYEQY
TRBJ2-7,TRBV7-9,ASRPGTAYEQY
TRBJ2-1,TRBV9,ASSVGGLAGDEQF
TRBJ1-5,TRBV19,ASMYQGSQPQH
TRBJ2-7,TRBV4-2,ASSQGQLAGVIYEQY
TRBJ1-1,TRBV29-1,SVEIGTEAF
TRBJ2-4,TRBV28,ASSLRGSENIQY
TRBJ2-7,TRBV28,ASSWTGVGSYEQY
TRBJ1-1,TRBV10-3,AISEFPGGRNTEAF
TRBJ2-7,TRBV29-1,SVVGTLRYEQY
TRBJ1-2,TRBV11-2,ASSLVAGAGYGYT
TRBJ1-5,TRBV4-1,ASSQDNGGYQPQH
TRBJ1-2,TRBV5-1,ASSLEGSSGVFNGYT
TRBJ2-7,TRBV7-2,ASSSSIPEDEQY
TRBJ1-2,TRBV7-8,ASSSDRAKARGGYT
TRBJ1-5,TRBV28,ASSLTFSSNQPQH
NA,TRBV9,ASSVDSPGDEQY
TRBJ2-1,TRBV5-6,ATSGGSSYNEQF
TRBJ1-5,TRBV7-9,ASSLGVNQPQH
TRBJ1-5,TRBV19,ASSHNYDESQPQH
TRBJ1-5,TRBV19,ASSIGGIYSNQPQH
TRBJ2-7,TRBV6-4,ASSVDRNPYEQY
TRBJ2-7,TRBV27,ASSLGGSIYEQY
TRBJ2-5,TRBV5-1,ASSREDWRGTQY
TRBJ2-3,TRBV4-1,ASSQDRGGEGDTQY
TRBJ1-4,TRBV7-8,ASSTTGELNEKLF
TRBJ2-7,TRBV4-1,ASSPMPGGISYEQY